This T cell receptor beta chain was found in a study of Graves' ophthalmopathy and Graves' hyperthyroidism. Overall study results and limits: In blood, most expanded thyroid clonotypes above 0.001 frequency were also detected. Ophthalmopathy and stable hyperthyroidism were discriminated by a 13-signature model, with over 85% sensitivity and about 84% specificity. The model reached 55% to 71% sensitivity and around 72% specificity for predicting ophthalmopathy progression.

No donor had other autoimmune disease, uncontrolled infection, pregnancy or lactation. The sequenced template was RNA, covering the TCR beta CDR3 region. RT-PCR in the first round used HTBI primers; a second-round multiplex PCR followed. MiXCR was run by TCRdb on the multiplex PCR reads, yielding one entry per CDR3 protein. The sample holds around 1,000,000 distinct CDR3 sequences, less than 45% seen once. A remark on this clonotype: No antigen is known for it.

Germline CDR1 SEHNR, CDR2 FQNEAQ (reference sequence). Trimming removed 4 bases from V and 6 bases from J, with 12 bases in between. The CDR3 covers 14 residues. The receptor's source is an adult man with Graves' hyperthyroidism. The sample consisted of peripheral blood or thyroid tissue (not recorded which). The rearrangement uses TRBV7-9 and TRBJ2-2; no clear D. CDR3 sequence: CASSSAIPPGELFF. As DNA, the CDR3 is TGTGCCAGCAGCTCGGCTATACCCCCCGGGGAGCTGTTTTTT. Variable domain in full (rest from reference TRBV7-9 and TRBJ2-2): DTGVSQNPRHKITKRGQNVTFRCDPISEHNRLYWYRQTLGQGPEFLTYFQNEAQLEKSRLLSDRFSAERPKGSFSTLEIQRTEQGDSAMYLCASSSAIPPGELFFGEGSRLTVL.